This is a list of T cell receptor beta chains from one sample in a study of cytotoxic CD8 clonotypes in ibrutinib-treated CLL. TCRdb's table, derived via immunoSEQ multiplex PCR, lists solely in-frame clones and lacks some. The table includes roughly 200,000 clones, around 72% detected once. Material: PBMCs, obtained after 24 months of ibrutinib treatment. These receptors were taken from a human donor with chronic lymphocytic leukemia. Both conserved end residues are part of each CDR3. A D gene is named only where the DNA matches it firmly. A row's size may be missing; if present it is once, few, many or a size class.

TRBV7-9	NA	TRBD1	TRBJ1-1	CASRLGQGNTEAFF	TGTGCCAGCAGGCTAGGACAGGGGAACACTGAAGCTTTCTTT
TRBV9	NA	NA	TRBJ2-3	CASSVATGSDTQYF	TGTGCCAGCAGCGTAGCTACGGGGTCGGATACGCAGTATTTT
TRBV2	NA	NA	TRBJ2-3	CASQGTDTQYF	TGTGCCAGTCAGGGTACAGATACGCAGTATTTT
TRBV6-5	NA	NA	TRBJ1-3	CASSSSSGNTIYF	TGTGCCAGCAGTTCCAGCTCTGGAAACACCATATATTTT
TRBV30	NA	NA	TRBJ2-7	CAWSVGTAGEQYF	TGTGCCTGGAGTGTCGGGACAGCGGGGGAGCAGTACTTC
TRBV15	NA	NA	TRBJ1-3	CATSRAGGTYSGNTIYF	TGTGCCACCAGCAGGGCGGGGGGCACCTACTCTGGAAACACCATATATTTT
TRBV5-1	NA	NA	TRBJ2-7	CASSFGQPYEQYF	TGCGCCAGCAGCTTCGGACAGCCGTACGAGCAGTACTTC
TRBV25-1	NA	NA	TRBJ1-4	CASREFGHGDEKLFF	TGTGCCAGCAGGGAATTCGGCCACGGGGACGAAAAACTGTTTTTT
TRBV5-6	NA	NA	TRBJ1-2	CASSLGLAGVYGYTF	TGTGCCAGCAGCTTGGGCTTAGCCGGCGTCTATGGCTACACCTTC
TRBV2	NA	NA	TRBJ2-2	CASSDGGGHTGELFF	TGTGCCAGCAGTGACGGGGGAGGACACACCGGGGAGCTGTTTTTT
TRBV5-4	once	NA	TRBJ2-3	CASSLAGTVRQSTQYF	TGTGCCAGCAGCTTGGCTGGGACGGTTAGACAAAGTACGCAGTATTTT
TRBV15	NA	TRBD2	TRBJ2-7	CATSRSPGLADDEQYF	TGTGCCACCAGCAGAAGTCCGGGACTAGCTGACGACGAGCAGTACTTC
TRBV4-3	NA	NA	TRBJ2-2	CASRTGTVTGELFF	TGCGCCAGCCGAACAGGGACCGTCACCGGGGAGCTGTTTTTT
TRBV5-6	once	TRBD1	TRBJ2-1	CASSRRDQGVQFF	TGTGCCAGCAGCCGCCGGGACCAGGGGGTGCAGTTCTTC
TRBV5-5	NA	TRBD2	TRBJ2-7	CASSLELAGDYEQYF	TGTGCCAGCAGCTTGGAATTAGCGGGAGATTACGAGCAGTACTTC
TRBV19	few	TRBD1	TRBJ2-1	CASDMGDRANEQFF	TGTGCCAGTGATATGGGGGACAGGGCTAATGAGCAGTTCTTC
TRBV19	NA	TRBD2	TRBJ2-7	CATKVLAGSYEQYF	TGTGCCACTAAGGTACTAGCGGGAAGCTACGAGCAGTACTTC
TRBV7-6	NA	NA	TRBJ2-3	CASSLRDTQYF	TGTGCCAGCAGCCTGAGAGATACGCAGTATTTT
TRBV4-2	few	TRBD1	TRBJ1-2	CASSQVNRGDGYTF	TGTGCCAGCAGCCAAGTTAACAGGGGAGATGGCTACACCTTC
TRBV7-9	NA	TRBD2	TRBJ2-7	CASRAGLAVDPGYEQYF	TGTGCCAGCAGGGCGGGACTAGCGGTCGATCCCGGATACGAGCAGTACTTC
TRBV10-2	NA	TRBD2	TRBJ2-1	CASSNLAGGVYNEQFF	TGCGCCAGCAGCAATCTAGCGGGAGGGGTATACAATGAGCAGTTCTTC
TRBV7-2	NA	TRBD2	TRBJ2-3	CASRSGLAASTDTQYF	TGTGCCAGCAGATCGGGACTAGCGGCCAGCACAGATACGCAGTATTTT
TRBV19	NA	NA	TRBJ1-4	CASSILSLNEKLFF	TGTGCCAGTAGTATACTGTCTCTTAATGAAAAACTGTTTTTT
TRBV11-3	NA	NA	TRBJ2-1	CASSGGWLNSYNEQFF	TGTGCCAGCAGCGGGGGGTGGTTGAACTCCTACAATGAGCAGTTCTTC
TRBV4-2	few	TRBD2	TRBJ2-3	CASSQGTSERRSDTQYF	TGTGCCAGCAGCCAAGGGACTAGCGAGAGAAGGTCAGATACGCAGTATTTT
TRBV30	NA	NA	TRBJ2-1	CAREGADSYNEQFF	TGTGCCAGGGAAGGGGCGGATTCCTACAATGAGCAGTTCTTC
TRBV11-3	NA	TRBD2	TRBJ2-7	CASSLDPPASGSHEQYF	TGTGCCAGCAGCTTAGATCCCCCGGCTAGCGGGAGCCACGAGCAGTACTTC
TRBV7-9	NA	TRBD1	TRBJ2-7	CASSLKAGGTYEQYF	TGTGCCAGCAGCTTAAAGGCAGGGGGTACCTACGAGCAGTACTTC
TRBV27	NA	NA	TRBJ2-1	CASSFFGQGGSRGNEQFF	NA
TRBV7-9	NA	TRBD2	TRBJ2-1	CASSLAGLAGWHEQFF	TGTGCCAGCAGCTTAGCAGGACTAGCGGGATGGCATGAGCAGTTCTTC
TRBV11-2	once	NA	TRBJ2-1	CASSLGYGEQFF	TGTGCCAGCAGCTTAGGATACGGTGAGCAGTTCTTC
TRBV30	NA	NA	TRBJ2-7	CAWSFRRRIYEQYF	TGTGCCTGGAGTTTCCGTAGACGGATCTACGAGCAGTACTTC
TRBV7-9	once	NA	TRBJ2-3	CASSLGGIADTQYF	TGTGCCAGCAGCTTAGGTGGGATTGCAGATACGCAGTATTTT
TRBV6-5	NA	NA	TRBJ1-1	CASSYRGWGWAFF	TGTGCCAGCAGTTACAGGGGTTGGGGGTGGGCTTTCTTT
TRBV5-1	NA	NA	TRBJ2-5	CASSLLSQETQYF	TGCGCCAGCAGCTTGTTGTCACAAGAGACCCAGTACTTC
TRBV30	NA	NA	TRBJ2-3	CAWRDGYTDTQYF	TGTGCCTGGAGGGACGGATACACAGATACGCAGTATTTT
TRBV19	few	NA	TRBJ1-3	CASRSIGNTIYF	TGTGCCAGTAGGAGTATTGGAAACACCATATATTTT
TRBV7-2	NA	NA	TRBJ1-5	CASSSDGSNQPQHF	TGTGCCAGCAGCTCAGACGGCAGCAATCAGCCCCAGCATTTT
TRBV28	NA	NA	TRBJ2-7	CASSPNTPGREQYF	TGTGCCAGCAGCCCTAACACCCCCGGGCGGGAGCAGTACTTC
TRBV5-1	NA	TRBD2	TRBJ2-7	CASSSTSGSFEQYF	TGCGCCAGCAGCTCGACTAGCGGGAGTTTTGAGCAGTACTTC
TRBV7-3	NA	TRBD1	TRBJ2-1	CASSLGQGINEQFF	TGTGCCAGCAGCCTCGGACAGGGGATCAATGAGCAGTTCTTC
TRBV6-5	few	NA	TRBJ2-1	CASSPGSLNEQFF	TGTGCCAGCAGCCCCGGGTCCCTCAATGAGCAGTTCTTC
TRBV14	NA	TRBD2	TRBJ2-2	CASSQMKLAGGTGELFF	TGTGCCAGCAGCCAAATGAAGTTAGCGGGAGGCACCGGGGAGCTGTTTTTT
TRBV7-9	few	TRBD1	TRBJ2-2	CASSGGQGMVPGTGELFF	TGTGCCAGCAGCGGGGGACAGGGAATGGTTCCGGGCACCGGGGAGCTGTTTTTT
TRBV9	once	NA	TRBJ2-1	CASSVSSAYNEQFF	TGTGCCAGCAGCGTATCTAGCGCCTACAATGAGCAGTTCTTC
TRBV6-5	NA	TRBD1	TRBJ1-2	CASSSDRGLGYTF	TGTGCCAGCAGCTCGGACAGGGGCTTAGGCTACACCTTC
TRBV5-1	once	TRBD2	TRBJ2-7	CASSYQTSGEYEQYF	TGCGCCAGCAGCTACCAGACTAGCGGGGAATACGAGCAGTACTTC
TRBV5-4	NA	NA	TRBJ2-7	CASSLQTYEQYF	TGTGCCAGCAGCTTGCAGACCTACGAGCAGTACTTC
TRBV19	NA	TRBD1	TRBJ2-1	CASSRQGENEQFF	TGTGCCAGTAGTAGACAGGGGGAAAATGAGCAGTTCTTC
TRBV15	NA	NA	TRBJ1-3	CATSRDRGGNTIYF	TGTGCCACCAGCAGAGATCGGGGAGGAAACACCATATATTTT